A single T cell receptor beta chain is shown here with its context. These data are taken from a study of T-cell memory formation after mild COVID-19. MiXCR was run by TCRdb on the 5' RACE reads, yielding one entry per CDR3 protein. This sample has hundreds of thousands of distinct CDR3 sequences; approximately 25% occur once, and the top ten carry around 13%. The V end lost 2 bases, the J end lost 4 bases, and 5 bases lay between the germline ends. This CDR3 comprises 13 residues. Per germline, CDR1 MNHEY and CDR2 SVGAGI. This TCR was sampled from an adult woman who had mild COVID-19 (a few samples of this study predate the infection). Cell type and time point are not known. Sequencing input: PBMCs or a T cell subset sorted from them (not recorded which). J is TRBJ2-2 and V is TRBV6-5, with no clear D. The CDR3 sequence: CASSYAGTGELFF. DNA for the CDR3: TGTGCCAGCAGTTACGCCGGCACCGGGGAGCTGTTTTTT.